This T cell receptor (beta chain) was documented in a study of T cell changes during pregnancy in multiple sclerosis. V was shortened by 5 bases and J by 7 bases, with 18 bases between the two germline ends. Germline CDR1 and CDR2: SEHNR and FQNEAQ (reference sequence). The CDR3 sequence is 15 residues long. Clones were sequenced by immunoSEQ multiplex PCR, and TCRdb holds only the in-frame ones, with some missing. Seen here are roughly 16,000 clones, roughly 86% observed once, and the top ten hold roughly an eighth. The source was CD8+ T cells from peripheral blood mononuclear cells, collected after pregnancy. This clonotype was sampled from a female donor in good health, enrolled as a control in a pregnancy study. The rearrangement joins TRBV7-9 to TRBJ1-3; TRBD1 might be the D (5 bases). The CDR3 DNA follows: TGTGCCAGCAGCCCCGTCCAGGGATTAACGAACACCATATATTTT. Its translation is CASSPVQGLTNTIYF.